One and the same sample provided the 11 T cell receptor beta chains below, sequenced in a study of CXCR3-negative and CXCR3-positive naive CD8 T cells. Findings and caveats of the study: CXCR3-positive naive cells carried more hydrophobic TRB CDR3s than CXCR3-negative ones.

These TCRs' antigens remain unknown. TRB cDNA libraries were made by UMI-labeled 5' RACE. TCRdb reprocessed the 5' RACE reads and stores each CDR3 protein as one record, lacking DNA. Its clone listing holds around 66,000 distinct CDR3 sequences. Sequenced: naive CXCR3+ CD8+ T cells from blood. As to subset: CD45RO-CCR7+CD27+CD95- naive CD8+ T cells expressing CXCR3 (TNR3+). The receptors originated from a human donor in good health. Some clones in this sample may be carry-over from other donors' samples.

The CDR3 here is CSALGQGRTSGNTIYF. The chain joins TRBV29-1 to TRBJ1-3; TCRdb gives TRBD1 as the D gene, but with no DNA this cannot be confirmed. In germline, CDR1 is SQVTM, CDR2 ANQGSEA. The CDR3 is 16 residues long. Variable domain in full (rest from reference TRBV29-1 and TRBJ1-3): SAVISQKPSRDICQRGTSLTIQCQVDSQVTMMFWYRQQPGQSLTLIATANQGSEATYESGFVIDKFPISRPNLTFSTLTVSNMSPEDSSIYLCSALGQGRTSGNTIYFGEGSWLTVV.

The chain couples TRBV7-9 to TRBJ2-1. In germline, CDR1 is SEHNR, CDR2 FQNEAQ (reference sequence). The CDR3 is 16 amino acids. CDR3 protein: CASISSSGRTYNEQFF.

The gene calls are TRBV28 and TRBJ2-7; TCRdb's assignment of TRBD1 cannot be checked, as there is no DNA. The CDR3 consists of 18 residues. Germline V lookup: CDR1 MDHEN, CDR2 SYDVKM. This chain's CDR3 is CASSPRPGQGPRSYEQYF.

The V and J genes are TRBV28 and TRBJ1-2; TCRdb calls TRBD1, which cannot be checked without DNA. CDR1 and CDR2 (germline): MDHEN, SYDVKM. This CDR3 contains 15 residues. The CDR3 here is CASSLNREGLDGYTF.

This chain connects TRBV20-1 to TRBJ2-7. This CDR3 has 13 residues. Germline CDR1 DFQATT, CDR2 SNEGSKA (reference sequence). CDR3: CSARNRGSYEQYF.

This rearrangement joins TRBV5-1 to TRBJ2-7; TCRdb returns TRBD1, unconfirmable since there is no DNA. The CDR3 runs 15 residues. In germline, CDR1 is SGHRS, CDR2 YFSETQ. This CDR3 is CASSAPGDGTYEQYF.

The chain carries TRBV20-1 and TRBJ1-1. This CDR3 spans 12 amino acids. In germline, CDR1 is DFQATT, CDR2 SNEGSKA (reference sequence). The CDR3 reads CSATGQERGAFF.

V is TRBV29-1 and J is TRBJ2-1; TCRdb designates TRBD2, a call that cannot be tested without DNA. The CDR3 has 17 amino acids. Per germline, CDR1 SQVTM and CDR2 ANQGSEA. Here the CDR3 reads CSVNPPLNSGGYNEQFF.

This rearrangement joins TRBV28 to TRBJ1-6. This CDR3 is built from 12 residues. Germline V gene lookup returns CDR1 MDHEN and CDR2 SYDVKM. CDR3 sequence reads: CASSLPPPPLHF.

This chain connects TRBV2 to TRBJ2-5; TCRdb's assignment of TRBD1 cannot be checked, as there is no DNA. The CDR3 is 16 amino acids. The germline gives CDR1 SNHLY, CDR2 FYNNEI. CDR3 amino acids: CASSGTWGVGEETQYF.

CDR3 sequence reads: CASSLARQSGQFF. The V gene is TRBV7-9, the J gene TRBJ2-1; the D gene TCRdb calls, TRBD1, cannot be checked with no DNA. Germline V gene data show CDR1 as SEHNR and CDR2 as FQNEAQ (reference sequence). CDR3 length: 13 amino acids.